The clone carrying this T cell receptor (beta chain) has a count of ten or more. Its antigen is as yet unknown. The sample comes from a study of blood T cells in healthy people across ages. Each sample had at least 7 million PBMCs isolated. Sample-barcoded 5' priming and a J-beta primer mix drove a second PCR of roughly 7 to 11 cycles. TCRdb called the 5' RACE reads again in MiXCR, with one record for every CDR3 protein. Here the sample spans over 600,000 distinct CDR3 sequences, about 47% being singletons. The study's findings and limits: No one knew whether donors had CMV, which possibly confounded expanded clonotype changes.

The V gene lost 7 bases and the J gene lost 2 bases, with 7 bases spanning the gap. The CDR3 is made up of 12 amino acids. Germline CDR1 is MNHEY and CDR2 is SVGAGI. The chain combines TRBV6-5 with TRBJ2-3; no clear D. The sequenced sample consisted of blood. The sequence derives from an elderly man in good health. The CDR3 is CASTSVTDTQYF. CDR3 nucleotide sequence: TGTGCCAGCACCAGCGTCACAGATACGCAGTATTTT.